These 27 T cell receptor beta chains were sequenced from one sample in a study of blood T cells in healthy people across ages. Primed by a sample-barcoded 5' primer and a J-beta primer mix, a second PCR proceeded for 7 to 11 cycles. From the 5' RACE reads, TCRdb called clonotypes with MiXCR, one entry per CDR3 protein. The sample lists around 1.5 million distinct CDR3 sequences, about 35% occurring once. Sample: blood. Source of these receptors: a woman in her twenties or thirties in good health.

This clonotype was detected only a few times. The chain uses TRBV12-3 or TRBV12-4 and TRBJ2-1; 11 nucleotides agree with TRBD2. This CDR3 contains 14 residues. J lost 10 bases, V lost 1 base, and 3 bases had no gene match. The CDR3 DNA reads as TGTGCCAGCAGTTTAGGACTAGCGGGGTCCGAGCAGTTCTTC. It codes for CASSLGLAGSEQFF.

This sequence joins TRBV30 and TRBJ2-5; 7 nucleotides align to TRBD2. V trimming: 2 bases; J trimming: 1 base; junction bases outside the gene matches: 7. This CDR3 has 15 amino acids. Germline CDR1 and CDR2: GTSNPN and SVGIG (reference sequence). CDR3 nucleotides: TGTGCCTGGAGTACCCTAGCGGTGGTCCAAGAGACCCAGTACTTC. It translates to CAWSTLAVVQETQYF.

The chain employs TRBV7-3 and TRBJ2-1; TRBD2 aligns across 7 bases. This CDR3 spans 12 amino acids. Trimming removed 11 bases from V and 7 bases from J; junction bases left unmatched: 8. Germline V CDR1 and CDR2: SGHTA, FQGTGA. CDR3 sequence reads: CAGSSGGNEQFF. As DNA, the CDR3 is TGTGCCGGCTCATCGGGGGGAAATGAGCAGTTCTTC.

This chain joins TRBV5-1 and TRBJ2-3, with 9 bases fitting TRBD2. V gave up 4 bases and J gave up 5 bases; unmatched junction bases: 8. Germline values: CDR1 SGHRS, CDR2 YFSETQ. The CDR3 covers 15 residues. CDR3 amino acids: CASSTETSGEDTQYF. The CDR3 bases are TGCGCCAGCAGCACCGAGACTAGCGGTGAAGATACGCAGTATTTT.

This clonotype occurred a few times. In nucleotides, the CDR3 is TGCAGTGCCCTAATTAGGACAGGTCTCGACGAGCAGTACTTC. Translated: CSALIRTGLDEQYF. This chain uses TRBV20-1 with TRBJ2-7; 7 bases are a match to TRBD1. The CDR3 sequence is 14 residues long. Germline trimming cut 6 bases from V and 5 bases from J; bases unmatched to any gene: 13. Germline lookup yields CDR1 DFQATT and CDR2 SNEGSKA (reference sequence).

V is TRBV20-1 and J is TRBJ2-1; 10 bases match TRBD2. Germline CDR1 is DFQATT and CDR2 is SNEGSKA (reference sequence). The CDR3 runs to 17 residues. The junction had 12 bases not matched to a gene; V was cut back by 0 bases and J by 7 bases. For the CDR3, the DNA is TGCAGTGCTAGAGATCCTAGCGGGAGTAGTTGGGTGAATGAGCAGTTCTTC. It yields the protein CSARDPSGSSWVNEQFF.

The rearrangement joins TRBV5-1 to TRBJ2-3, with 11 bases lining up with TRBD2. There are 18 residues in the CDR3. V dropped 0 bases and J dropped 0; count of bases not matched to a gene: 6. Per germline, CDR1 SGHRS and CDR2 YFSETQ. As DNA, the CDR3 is TGCGCCAGCAGCTTGGGGATCCTAGCGGGGGGAAGCACAGATACGCAGTATTTT. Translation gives CASSLGILAGGSTDTQYF.

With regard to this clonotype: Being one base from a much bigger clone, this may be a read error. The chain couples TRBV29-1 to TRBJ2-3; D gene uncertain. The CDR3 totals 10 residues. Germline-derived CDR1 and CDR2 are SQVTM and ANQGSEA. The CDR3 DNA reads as TGCAACGCGGCTAGAGATACGCAGTATTTT. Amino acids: CNAARDTQYF.

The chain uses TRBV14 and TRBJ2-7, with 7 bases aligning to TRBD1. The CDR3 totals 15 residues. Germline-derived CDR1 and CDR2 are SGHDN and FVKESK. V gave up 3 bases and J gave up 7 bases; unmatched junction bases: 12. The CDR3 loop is CASSQAPGTVREQYF. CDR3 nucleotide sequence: TGTGCCAGCAGCCAGGCCCCAGGGACAGTCCGAGAGCAGTACTTC.

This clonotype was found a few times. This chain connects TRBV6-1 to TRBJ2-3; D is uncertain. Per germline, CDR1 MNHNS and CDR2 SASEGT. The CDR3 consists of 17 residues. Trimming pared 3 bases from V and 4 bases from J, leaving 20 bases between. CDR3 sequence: CASSENSGPFAADTQYF. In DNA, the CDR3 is TGTGCCAGCAGTGAGAATTCCGGGCCCTTCGCAGCAGATACGCAGTATTTT.

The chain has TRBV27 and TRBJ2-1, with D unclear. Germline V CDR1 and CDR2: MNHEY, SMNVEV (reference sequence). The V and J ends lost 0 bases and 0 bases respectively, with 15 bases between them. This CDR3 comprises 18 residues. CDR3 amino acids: CASSLSDPRRSSYNEQFF. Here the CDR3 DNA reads TGTGCCAGCAGTTTATCGGATCCTCGGAGAAGCTCCTACAATGAGCAGTTCTTC.

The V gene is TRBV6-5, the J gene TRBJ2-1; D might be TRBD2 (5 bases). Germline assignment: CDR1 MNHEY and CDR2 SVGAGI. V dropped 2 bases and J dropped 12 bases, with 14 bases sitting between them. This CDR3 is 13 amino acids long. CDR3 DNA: TGTGCCAGCAGTTACGACTTCGCGGGCGTGCAGTTCTTC. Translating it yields CASSYDFAGVQFF.

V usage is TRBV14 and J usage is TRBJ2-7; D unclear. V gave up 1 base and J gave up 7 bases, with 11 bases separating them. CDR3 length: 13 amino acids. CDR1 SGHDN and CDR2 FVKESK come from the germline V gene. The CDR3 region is CASSQGLLNEQYF. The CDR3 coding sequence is TGTGCCAGCAGCCAAGGGCTGCTCAATGAGCAGTACTTC. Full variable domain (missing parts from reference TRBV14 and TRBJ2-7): EAGVTQFPSHSVIEKGQTVTLRCDPISGHDNLYWYRRVMGKEIKFLLHFVKESKQDESGMPNNRFLAERTGGTYSTLKVQPAELEDSGVYFCASSQGLLNEQYFGPGTRLTVT.

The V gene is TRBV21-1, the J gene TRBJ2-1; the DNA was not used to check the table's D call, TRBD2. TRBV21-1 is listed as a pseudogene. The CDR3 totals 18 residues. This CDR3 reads CARQQIKAGGLVYNEQFF. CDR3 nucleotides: TGTGCCAGGCAGCAAATAAAAGCGGGGGGGCTGGTGTACAATGAGCAGTTCTTC.

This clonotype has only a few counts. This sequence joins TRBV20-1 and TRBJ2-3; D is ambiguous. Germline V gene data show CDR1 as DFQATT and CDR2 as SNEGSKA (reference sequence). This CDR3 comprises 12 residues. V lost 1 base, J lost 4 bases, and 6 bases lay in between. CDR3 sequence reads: CSARVLPDTQYF. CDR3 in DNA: TGCAGTGCTAGAGTGTTACCAGATACGCAGTATTTT.

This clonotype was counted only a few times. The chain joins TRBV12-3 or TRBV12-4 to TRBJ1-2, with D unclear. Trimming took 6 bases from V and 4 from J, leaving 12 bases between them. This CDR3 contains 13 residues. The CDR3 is CASSPGRFYGYTF. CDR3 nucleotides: TGTGCCAGCAGCCCCGGACGGTTCTATGGCTACACCTTC.

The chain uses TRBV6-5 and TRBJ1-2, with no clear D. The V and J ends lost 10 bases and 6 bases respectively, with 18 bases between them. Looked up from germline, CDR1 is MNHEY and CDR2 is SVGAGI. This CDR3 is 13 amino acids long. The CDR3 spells CATSRQTFDGYTF. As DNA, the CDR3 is TGTGCCACCTCCCGGCAGACCTTTGATGGCTACACCTTC.

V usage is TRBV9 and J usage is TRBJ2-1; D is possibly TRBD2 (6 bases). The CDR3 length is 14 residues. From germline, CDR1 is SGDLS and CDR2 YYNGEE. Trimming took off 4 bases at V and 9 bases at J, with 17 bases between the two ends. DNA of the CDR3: TGTGCCAGCAGCCCAAGACTAGGCCGCCTTGAGCAGTTCTTC. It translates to CASSPRLGRLEQFF.

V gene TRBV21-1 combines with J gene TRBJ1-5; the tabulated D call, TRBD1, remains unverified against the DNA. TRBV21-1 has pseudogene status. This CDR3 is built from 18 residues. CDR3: CASSPGTSVPYSNQPQHF. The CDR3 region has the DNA TGTGCCAGCAGCCCCGGGACATCGGTTCCATATAGCAATCAGCCCCAGCATTTT.

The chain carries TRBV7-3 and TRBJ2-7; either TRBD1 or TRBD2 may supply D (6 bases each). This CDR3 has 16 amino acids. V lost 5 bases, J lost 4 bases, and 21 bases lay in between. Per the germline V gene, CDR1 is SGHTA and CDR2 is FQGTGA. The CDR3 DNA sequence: TGTGCCAGCAGCCCCGGATCCTCGAGGGGGGCTTACGAGCAGTACTTC. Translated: CASSPGSSRGAYEQYF.

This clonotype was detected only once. CDR3: CASSVQISLRVGTETQYF. The CDR3 bases are TGTGCCAGCAGTGTACAAATTTCTTTGAGGGTTGGTACGGAGACCCAGTACTTC. The chain joins TRBV6-1 to TRBJ2-7, with D possibly being TRBD2 (5 bases). Matching the DNA end better, TRBJ2-5 makes the J call doubtful. From germline, CDR1 is MNHNS and CDR2 SASEGT. The CDR3 loop spans 18 amino acids.

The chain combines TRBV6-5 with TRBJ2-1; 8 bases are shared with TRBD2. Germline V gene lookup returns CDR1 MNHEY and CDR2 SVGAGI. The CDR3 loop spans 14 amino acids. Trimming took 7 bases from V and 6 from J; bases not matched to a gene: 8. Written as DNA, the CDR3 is TGTGCCAGCACCAGCGGGAGTGGGGCCAATGAGCAGTTCTTC. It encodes CASTSGSGANEQFF.

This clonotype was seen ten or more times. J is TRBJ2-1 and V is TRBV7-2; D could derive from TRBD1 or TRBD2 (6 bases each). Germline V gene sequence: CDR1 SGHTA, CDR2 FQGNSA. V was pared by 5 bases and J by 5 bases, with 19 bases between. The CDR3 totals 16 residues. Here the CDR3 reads CASSQPPGGRNNEQFF. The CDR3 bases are TGTGCCAGCAGCCAGCCACCCGGGGGCAGGAACAATGAGCAGTTCTTC.

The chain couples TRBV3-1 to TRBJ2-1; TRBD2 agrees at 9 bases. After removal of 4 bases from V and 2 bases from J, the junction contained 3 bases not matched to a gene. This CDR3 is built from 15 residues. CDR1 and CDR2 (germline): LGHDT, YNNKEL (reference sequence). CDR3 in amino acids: CASSRSGRPYNEQFF. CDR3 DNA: TGTGCCAGCAGCCGGAGCGGGAGGCCCTACAATGAGCAGTTCTTC.

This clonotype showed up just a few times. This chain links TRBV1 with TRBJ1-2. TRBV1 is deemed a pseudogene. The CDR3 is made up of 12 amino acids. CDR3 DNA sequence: TGCACCAGCAGCCAAGATCAGGGAATCTACACCTTC. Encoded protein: CTSSQDQGIYTF.

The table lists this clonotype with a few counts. The CDR3 reads CASRYRDRDSNQPQHF. CDR3 DNA sequence: TGTGCCAGCAGATACCGGGACAGGGATAGCAATCAGCCCCAGCATTTT. The chain employs TRBV6-5 and TRBJ1-5, with 9 bases that match TRBD1. The junction had 6 bases not matched to a gene; V was cut back by 6 bases and J by 0 bases. CDR3 length: 16 amino acids. Germline V gene sequence: CDR1 MNHEY, CDR2 SVGAGI.

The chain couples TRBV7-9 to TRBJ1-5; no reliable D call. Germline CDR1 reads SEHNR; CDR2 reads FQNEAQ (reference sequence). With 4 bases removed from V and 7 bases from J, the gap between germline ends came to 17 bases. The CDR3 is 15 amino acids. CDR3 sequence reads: CASSSTAKGGQPQHF. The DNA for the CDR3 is TGTGCCAGCAGCTCAACTGCCAAGGGCGGACAGCCCCAGCATTTT.